This T cell receptor (beta chain) was documented in a study of T cell repertoires in cytomegalovirus infection. About this clonotype: The antigen remains unidentified. Compared with germline, one end of the junction differs, possibly owing to a read error.

From germline, CDR1 is MDHEN and CDR2 SYDVKM. This CDR3 is built from 14 residues. TCRdb analysed the reads with MiXCR anew, one entry per CDR3 protein. Among approximately 910,000 distinct CDR3 sequences listed, about a third were seen once. This TCR was sampled from a human donor in good health (CMV status not recorded). Some clones in this sample may be carry-over from other donors' samples. This chain connects TRBV28 to TRBJ1-2; D gene uncertain. Sequenced material: cultured CD8+ T cells from PBMCs, taken from culture after CMV antigen stimulation. Written as DNA, the CDR3 is TGTGTCAGCTGCCTTAGCCGGGTTAACTATGGCTACACCTTC. It encodes CVSCLSRVNYGYTF.